This paragraph covers one T cell receptor beta chain sequence. This sample was included in a study of cytomegalovirus exposure and HLA in healthy donors. Germline CDR1 reads LNHDA; CDR2 reads SQIVND (reference sequence). The V end lost 6 bases, the J end lost 3 bases, and 15 bases lay between the germline ends. There are 14 residues in the CDR3. TCRdb's copy holds only in-frame clones and misses some; the assay was immunoSEQ multiplex PCR. Counted here are 92,000 or so clones, 96% occurring once; the ten biggest clones make up more than 0.65%. Sequenced sample: PBMCs. The sequence was collected from a young man in good health and CMV-seronegative. This chain uses TRBV19 with TRBJ2-7; weak D call: TRBD1 (6 bases). CDR3 nucleotides: TGTGCCAGTAGACCCCGTCAGGGACACTACGAGCAGTACTTC. It is translated as CASRPRQGHYEQYF.